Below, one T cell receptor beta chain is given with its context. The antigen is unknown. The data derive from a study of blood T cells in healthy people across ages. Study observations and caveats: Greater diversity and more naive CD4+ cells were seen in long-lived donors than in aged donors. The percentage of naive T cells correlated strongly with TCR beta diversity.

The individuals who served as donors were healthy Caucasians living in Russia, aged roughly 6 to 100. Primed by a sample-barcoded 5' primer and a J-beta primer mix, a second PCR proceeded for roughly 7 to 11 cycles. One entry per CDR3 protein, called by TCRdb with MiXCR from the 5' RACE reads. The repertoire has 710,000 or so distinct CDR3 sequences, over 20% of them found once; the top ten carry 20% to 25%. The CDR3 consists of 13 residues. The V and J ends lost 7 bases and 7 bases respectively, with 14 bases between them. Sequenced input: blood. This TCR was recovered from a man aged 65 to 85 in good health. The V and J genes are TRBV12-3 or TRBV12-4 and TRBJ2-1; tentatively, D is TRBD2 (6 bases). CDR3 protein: CASNPGRENEQFF. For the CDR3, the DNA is TGTGCCAGCAACCCTGGACGGGAGAATGAGCAGTTCTTC.